This T cell receptor (beta chain) was retrieved from a study of T cells in Graves' hyperthyroidism and ophthalmopathy. Overall study context: Peripheral blood was acquired at first diagnosis, ahead of any therapy whatsoever. Whole-study findings and limits: Progression to ophthalmopathy was predicted a median of 6.5 months early.

The germline V gene encodes CDR1 DFQATT and CDR2 SNEGSKA (reference sequence). V was pared by 5 bases and J by 8 bases, with 18 bases between. CDR3 length: 14 amino acids. Template material for amplifying TCR beta CDR3 regions consisted of RNA transcripts. HTBI primers were the set used in a first-round RT-PCR of the TCR CDR3. TCRdb re-called the multiplex PCR reads through MiXCR, storing one row per CDR3 protein. The sample lists about 270,000 distinct CDR3 sequences; approximately 23% were seen once. Uncontrolled infection, other autoimmune disease, pregnancy or lactation disqualified patients from enrolment. Clinical symptoms, serum thyroxine and TRAb, thyroid ultrasound and orbital computed tomography together formed the diagnostic basis. This clonotype was recorded a few times. Antigen: not known.

Sequenced sample: blood. The rearrangement joins TRBV20-1 to TRBJ1-4, with D possibly being TRBD1 (6 bases). This sequence originates from a young man with Graves' ophthalmopathy. Here the CDR3 DNA reads TGCAGTGCTGGCCGGGACGGTGGGGGCGAAAAACTGTTTTTT. This gives the protein CSAGRDGGGEKLFF.